Below, 24 T cell receptor beta chains from the same sample are listed, as sequenced in a study of T cells in Graves' hyperthyroidism and ophthalmopathy. Authors of the study amplified TCR beta CDR3 regions from RNA transcripts. Primed by the HTBI set, a first-round RT-PCR was run on the TCR CDR3. MiXCR, run by TCRdb on the multiplex PCR reads, gives a single entry per CDR3 protein. The sample has about 570,000 distinct CDR3 sequences, around 45% seen once; the top ten hold around 20%. The sequenced material came from peripheral blood or thyroid tissue (not recorded which). The receptors originated from an adult woman with Graves' disease, either hyperthyroidism or ophthalmopathy (not recorded which).

This clonotype came up many times. The chain links TRBV9 to TRBJ1-2; 7 nucleotides align to TRBD1. Germline CDR1 SGDLS, CDR2 YYNGEE. The ends lost 3 bases at V and 3 bases at J; junction bases unmatched: 5. This CDR3 region has 14 residues. The CDR3 reads CASSARGQDYGYTF. The CDR3 nucleotides read TGTGCCAGCAGCGCCCGAGGACAGGACTATGGCTACACCTTC. The entire variable domain, with the rest obtained from reference TRBV9 and TRBJ1-2, is as follows: DSGVTQTPKHLITATGQRVTLRCSPRSGDLSVYWYQQSLDQGLQFLIQYYNGEERAKGNILERFSAQQFPDLHSELNLSSLELGDSALYFCASSARGQDYGYTFGSGTRLTVV.

CDR3 bases: TGTGCCAGCAGTCCTGACAGGGTGGGGGCTCAGCCCCAGCATTTT. This sequence encodes CASSPDRVGAQPQHF. The V gene is TRBV7-9, the J gene TRBJ1-5, with 7 bases lining up with TRBD1. The length of the CDR3 is 15 residues. Germline V gene data show CDR1 as SEHNR and CDR2 as FQNEAQ (reference sequence). Trimming removed 6 bases from V and 6 bases from J; junction bases left unmatched: 11.

The chain's CDR3 is CAISGQGEFYEQYF. CDR3 nucleotide sequence: TGTGCCATCAGCGGACAGGGGGAGTTCTACGAGCAGTACTTC. The V call is TRBV10-3, the J call TRBJ2-7; 10 nucleotides line up with TRBD1. J was trimmed by 3 bases and V by 6 bases; bases with no gene match: 5. CDR1 and CDR2 from the germline V gene are ENHRY and SYGVKD. There are 14 residues in the CDR3.

The chain couples TRBV25-1 to TRBJ1-1, with D perhaps TRBD1 (6 bases). Germline CDR1 and CDR2: MGHDK and SYGVNS. CDR3 length: 13 amino acids. Here the CDR3 reads CASPDSRVTEAFF. The CDR3 DNA reads TGTGCTAGCCCGGACAGCCGGGTCACTGAAGCTTTCTTT.

V and J are TRBV12-3 or TRBV12-4 and TRBJ1-2; 9 nucleotides align to TRBD1. This CDR3 has 17 residues. Trimming removed 6 bases from V and 2 bases from J; junction bases left unmatched: 13. CDR3 sequence: CASRRPGQGVGNYGYTF. CDR3 coding DNA: TGTGCCAGCAGACGACCGGGACAGGGAGTAGGAAACTATGGCTACACCTTC.

The genes are TRBV7-3 and TRBJ2-7; D assignment may be TRBD1 or TRBD2 (5 bases each). Germline CDR1 SGHTA, CDR2 FQGTGA. The CDR3 runs 15 residues. V lost 5 bases, J lost 1 base, and 15 bases lay in between. The CDR3 bases are TGTGCCAGCAGCCTGGGACCACCTACTTCCTACGAGCAGTACTTC. It codes for CASSLGPPTSYEQYF.

The chain recombines TRBV11-2 with TRBJ1-2, with D tentatively TRBD1 (5 bases). Germline CDR1 reads SGHAT; CDR2 reads FQNNGV. The CDR3 loop spans 14 amino acids. Trimming cost V 5 bases and J 1 base, with 11 bases left between them. The CDR3 sequence: CASSAAGINYGYTF. The DNA of the CDR3 is TGTGCCAGCAGCGCCGCAGGGATTAACTATGGCTACACCTTC.

The chain joins TRBV15 to TRBJ2-5, with a weak D call TRBD2 (5 bases). V lost 7 bases and J 2 bases, leaving 20 bases between the germline ends. The germline V gene has CDR1 LNHNV and CDR2 YYDKDF (reference sequence). The CDR3 is 16 amino acids. The CDR3 nucleotides are TGTGCCACCACCGCCGGACTCAACGGCATGCAAGAGACCCAGTACTTC. The encoded protein is CATTAGLNGMQETQYF.

The chain combines TRBV2 with TRBJ1-3, with D hard to call. This CDR3 is built from 12 residues. The germline V gene has CDR1 SNHLY and CDR2 FYNNEI. V was cut by 6 bases and J by 11 bases, with 14 bases left in between. The CDR3 coding sequence is TGTGCCAGCAGCTTGACCCCGGGGTCCATATATTTT. It translates to CASSLTPGSIYF.

Ten or more counts support this clonotype. The V call is TRBV6-1, the J call TRBJ1-1; unclear D gene. Trimming stripped 4 bases from V and 5 bases from J, with 14 bases between. This CDR3 spans 14 amino acids. Germline assignment: CDR1 MNHNS and CDR2 SASEGT. DNA for the CDR3: TGTGCCAGCAGTGCCCGAACCAGCGTAACTGAAGCTTTCTTT. This sequence encodes CASSARTSVTEAFF.

The chain carries TRBV7-2 and TRBJ1-5, with D unresolved. CDR1 and CDR2 from the germline V gene are SGHTA and FQGNSA. V was shortened by 1 base and J by 2 bases, with 9 bases between the two germline ends. The CDR3 consists of 15 residues. CDR3 bases: TGTGCCAGCAGCTTAGGGGCCGTGCGCAATCAGCCCCAGCATTTT. It specifies CASSLGAVRNQPQHF.

This clonotype was detected ten times or more. The genes are TRBV5-1 and TRBJ2-5; D is possibly TRBD2 (6 bases). CDR1 is SGHRS and CDR2 is YFSETQ in the germline V gene. This CDR3 region has 15 residues. V was clipped by 6 bases and J by 2 bases, with 17 bases between them. CDR3 nucleotide sequence: TGCGCCAGCAAACATCAACCGGGGGATCAAGAGACCCAGTACTTC. It codes for CASKHQPGDQETQYF. Combining the CDR3 with reference TRBV5-1 and TRBJ2-5 gives the whole variable domain KAGVTQTPRYLIKTRGQQVTLSCSPISGHRSVSWYQQTPGQGLQFLFEYFSETQRNKGNFPGRFSGRQFSNSRSEMNVSTLELGDSALYLCASKHQPGDQETQYFGPGTRLLVL.

Worth noting for this clonotype: Possible read error: a much larger clone is one base away. The CDR3 reads CAISEWPSSQPQHF. DNA for the CDR3: TGTGCCATCAGTGAATGGCCGTCATCTCAGCCCCAGCATTTT. The V call is TRBV10-3, the J call TRBJ1-5; D unclear. V was pared by 3 bases and J by 6 bases, with 12 bases between. CDR3 length: 14 residues. CDR1 and CDR2 from the germline V gene are ENHRY and SYGVKD.

This clonotype appeared many times. V and J are TRBV2 and TRBJ2-7; TRBD1 is a possible D gene (6 bases). The germline V and J ends were trimmed by 8 bases and 2 bases, with 13 bases remaining between them. The CDR3 is made up of 13 amino acids. Germline lookup yields CDR1 SNHLY and CDR2 FYNNEI. Here the CDR3 DNA reads TGTGCCAGCTCCCGGACAGAAACCTACGAGCAGTACTTC. Translation: CASSRTETYEQYF.

The J gene is TRBJ2-6, the V gene TRBV29-1, with no clear D. The CDR3 has 16 residues. Trimming took off 4 bases at V and 0 bases at J, with 13 bases between the two ends. Germline V gives CDR1 SQVTM, CDR2 ANQGSEA. CDR3 nucleotides: TGCAGCGTTGTCGGTGGGGTCAGCTCTGGGGCCAACGTCCTGACTTTC. It translates to CSVVGGVSSGANVLTF.

V usage is TRBV5-1 and J usage is TRBJ1-4; 12 bases are a match to TRBD1. The V gene end was trimmed by 2 bases and the J gene end by 3 bases; junction bases not matched to a gene: 8. Germline V gene data show CDR1 as SGHRS and CDR2 as YFSETQ. This CDR3 contains 18 residues. The CDR3 protein is CASSLQPGQGASNEKLFF. The CDR3 nucleotides are TGCGCCAGCAGCTTACAACCGGGACAGGGGGCGTCTAATGAAAAACTGTTTTTT.

This clonotype was picked up one time. A junction end diverges from the germline sequence, so it may reflect a read error. The chain employs TRBV2 and TRBJ1-2, with TRBD1 as a possible D gene (6 bases). The CDR3 extends over 16 amino acids. Germline-derived CDR1 and CDR2 are SNHLY and FYNNEI. The CDR3 DNA is TGTGCCAGCAGCCCAATAGGTGGGGGGCGCGTCTATGGCTACACTTTC. Residues: CASSPIGGGRVYGYTF.

In this sample, this clonotype turned up many times. The chain joins TRBV5-1 to TRBJ1-1; possibly TRBD1 for D (5 bases). The V and J ends lost 5 bases and 1 base respectively, with 12 bases between them. Germline loops: CDR1 SGHRS, CDR2 YFSETQ. CDR3 length: 14 residues. The CDR3 region has the DNA TGCGCCAGCAGTTTCGACAGAAGGAACACTGAAGCTTTCTTT. This codes for CASSFDRRNTEAFF.

Details on this clonotype: The junction departs from germline at one end; a sequencing error may be responsible. The chain is built from TRBV20-1 and TRBJ2-7; D might be TRBD2 (5 bases). The CDR3 spans 11 residues. CDR1 is DFQATT and CDR2 is SNEGSKA in the germline V gene (reference sequence). The CDR3 loop reads CSARYTGELYF. The CDR3 bases are TGCAGTGCTAGGTACACCGGGGAGCTGTACTTC.

The chain employs TRBV19 and TRBJ1-5, with TRBD1 matching 10 bases. CDR3 length: 17 amino acids. The germline gives CDR1 LNHDA, CDR2 SQIVND (reference sequence). With V trimmed by 3 bases and J by 0 bases, 5 bases remained unmatched. The CDR3 loop is CASSIGTGANSNQPQHF. The CDR3 DNA follows: TGTGCCAGTAGTATCGGGACAGGGGCCAATAGCAATCAGCCCCAGCATTTT.

There are many counts of this clonotype. The chain employs TRBV24-1 and TRBJ2-5, with a tentative D call TRBD2 (6 bases). The V end was cut by 1 base, the J end by 1 base, with 9 bases between. The CDR3 covers 15 residues. Per the germline V gene, CDR1 is KGHDR and CDR2 is SFDVKD. The CDR3 DNA sequence: TGTGCCACCAGTGATTTTGGCGGGATCCAAGAGACCCAGTACTTC. It translates to CATSDFGGIQETQYF.

As concerns this clonotype: Mismatch with germline at one junction end may stem from a read error. The rearrangement links TRBV15 to TRBJ1-6; 7 positions agree with TRBD1. There are 17 residues in the CDR3. Germline CDR1 is LNHNV and CDR2 is YYDKDF (reference sequence). The CDR3 DNA reads as TGTGCCGCCAGCAGCACATTAAGGAGGGACAGCAAGTCACCCCTCCACTTT. It specifies CAASSTLRRDSKSPLHF.

V is TRBV19 and J is TRBJ1-2; D gene uncertain. The germline V and J ends were trimmed by 4 bases and 0 bases, with 12 bases remaining between them. The CDR3 totals 15 residues. The germline V gene has CDR1 LNHDA and CDR2 SQIVND (reference sequence). In DNA form, the CDR3 reads TGTGCCAGTAGTACCTATCAGGAGGCTAACTATGGCTACACCTTC. Translated: CASSTYQEANYGYTF.

The chain uses TRBV11-2 and TRBJ1-6; no clear D. The V gene lost 5 bases and the J gene lost 11 bases, with 19 bases spanning the gap. Germline CDR1 and CDR2: SGHAT and FQNNGV. The CDR3 runs 15 residues. The CDR3 is CASSLGGFWGPPLHF. CDR3 bases: TGTGCCAGCAGCCTCGGAGGGTTCTGGGGTCCACCCCTCCACTTT.